The 2 T cell receptor beta chains listed next were all sequenced from one sample in a study of cytomegalovirus exposure and HLA in healthy donors. PCR used 60 Vbeta primers and 13 Jbeta primers. Only in-frame clones appear in the TCRdb table, and some are missing; sequencing was by immunoSEQ multiplex PCR. The data contain about 110,000 clones, around 86% of them singletons. Sequenced sample: PBMCs. The receptors here all came from a man aged 25 to 45 in good health and CMV-seropositive.

The V gene is TRBV7-8, the J gene TRBJ2-2, with TRBD2 matching over 7 bases. V shed 4 bases and J 3 bases; nucleotides not matched to a gene: 5. Germline V gene sequence: CDR1 SGHVS, CDR2 FQNEAQ. There are 15 residues in the CDR3. CDR3 loop: CASSSRLADTGELFF. CDR3 sequence (DNA): TGTGCCAGCAGCTCGAGACTAGCAGACACCGGGGAGCTGTTTTTT.

DNA for the CDR3: TGTGCCAGTTCAAGGACAGGGGTGGATAGCAATCAGCCCCAGCATTTT. This encodes CASSRTGVDSNQPQHF. The J gene is TRBJ1-5, the V gene TRBV6-4, with 9 bases fitting TRBD1. CDR3 length: 16 residues. V lost 9 bases and J lost 0; bases outside the gene matches: 9. The germline V gene encodes CDR1 MRHNA and CDR2 SNTAGT.